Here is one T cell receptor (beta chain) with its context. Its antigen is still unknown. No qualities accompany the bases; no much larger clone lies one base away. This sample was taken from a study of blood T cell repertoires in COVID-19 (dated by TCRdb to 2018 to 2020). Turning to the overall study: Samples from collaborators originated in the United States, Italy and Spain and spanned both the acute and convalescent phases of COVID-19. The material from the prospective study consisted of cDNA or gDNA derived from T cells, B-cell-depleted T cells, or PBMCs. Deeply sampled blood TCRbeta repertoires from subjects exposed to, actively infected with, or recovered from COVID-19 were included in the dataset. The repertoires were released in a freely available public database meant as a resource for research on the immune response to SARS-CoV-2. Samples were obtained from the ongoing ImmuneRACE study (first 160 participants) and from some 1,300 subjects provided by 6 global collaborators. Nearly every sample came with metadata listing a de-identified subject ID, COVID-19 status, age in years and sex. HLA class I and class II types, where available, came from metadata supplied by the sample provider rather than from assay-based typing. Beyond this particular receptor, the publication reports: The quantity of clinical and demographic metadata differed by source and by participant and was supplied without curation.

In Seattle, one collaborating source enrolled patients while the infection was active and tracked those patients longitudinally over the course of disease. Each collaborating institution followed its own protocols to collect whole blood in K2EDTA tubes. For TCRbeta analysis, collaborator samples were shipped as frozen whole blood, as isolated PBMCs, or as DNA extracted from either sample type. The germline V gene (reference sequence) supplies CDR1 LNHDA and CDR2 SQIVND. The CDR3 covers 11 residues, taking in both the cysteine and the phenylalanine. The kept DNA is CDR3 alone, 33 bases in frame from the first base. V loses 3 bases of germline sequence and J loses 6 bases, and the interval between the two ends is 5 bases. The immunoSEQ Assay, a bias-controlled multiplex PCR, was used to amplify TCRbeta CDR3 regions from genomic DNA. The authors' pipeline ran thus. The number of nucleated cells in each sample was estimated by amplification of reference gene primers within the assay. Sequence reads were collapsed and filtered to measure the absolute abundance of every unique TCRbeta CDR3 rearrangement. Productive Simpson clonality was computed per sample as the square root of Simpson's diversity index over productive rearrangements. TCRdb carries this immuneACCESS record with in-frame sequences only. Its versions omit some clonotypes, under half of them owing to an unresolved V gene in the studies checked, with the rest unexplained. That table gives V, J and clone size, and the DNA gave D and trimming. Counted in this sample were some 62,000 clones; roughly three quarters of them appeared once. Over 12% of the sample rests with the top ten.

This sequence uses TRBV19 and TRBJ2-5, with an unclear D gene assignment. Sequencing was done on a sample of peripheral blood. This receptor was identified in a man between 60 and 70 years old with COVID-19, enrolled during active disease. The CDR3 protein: CASSIVKTQYF. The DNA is TGTGCCAGTAGTATTGTAAAGACCCAGTACTTC.